Each of the 2 T cell receptor beta chains below was sequenced from the same sample in a study of shared clonotypes between healthy human individuals. Sequenced by immunoSEQ multiplex PCR; TCRdb stores in-frame clones only, minus some. Here the sample spans about 490,000 clones, over 70% being singletons. The sample was PBMCs. These receptors were taken from a woman aged 35 to 49 in good health. Some clones in this sample may be carry-over from other donors' samples.

V usage is TRBV27 and J usage is TRBJ1-5; no definite D call. The CDR3 has 12 amino acids. The germline gives CDR1 MNHEY, CDR2 SMNVEV (reference sequence). V lost 3 bases and J 5 bases, leaving 5 bases between the germline ends. The CDR3 DNA sequence: TGTGCCAGCAGTTTCCGAGATCAGCCCCAGCATTTT. Translated, it gives CASSFRDQPQHF.

This chain uses TRBV11-2 with TRBJ1-1, with D uncertain. This CDR3 spans 14 amino acids. Trimming took 4 bases from V and 5 from J, leaving 14 bases between them. In germline, CDR1 is SGHAT, CDR2 FQNNGV. CDR3 residues: CASSSYLLGTEAFF. The CDR3, as DNA: TGTGCCAGCAGCTCCTACTTACTTGGTACTGAAGCTTTCTTT.